The 3 T cell receptor beta chains presented below share a single source sample, sequenced in a study of chemoradiotherapy in HPV16-positive cancers. Clones were sequenced by immunoSEQ multiplex PCR, and TCRdb holds only the in-frame ones, with some missing. Counted here are roughly 15,000 clones, roughly 87% occurring once; the ten biggest clones make up approximately 4.7%. The sample was tumor tissue, taken from a patient who underwent chemoradiotherapy. The receptors were gathered from a human donor with HPV-associated anogenital cancer.

The V call is TRBV9, the J call TRBJ2-7, with D maybe TRBD1 (6 bases). Trimming stripped 4 bases from V and 5 bases from J, with 16 bases between. Germline assignment: CDR1 SGDLS and CDR2 YYNGEE. This CDR3 region has 14 residues. This chain's CDR3 is CASSPTGFDDEQYF. In DNA, the CDR3 is TGTGCCAGCAGCCCTACAGGGTTCGATGACGAGCAGTACTTC.

The V and J genes are TRBV25-1 and TRBJ1-4; 10 positions agree with TRBD1. V lost 6 bases, J lost 8 bases, and 9 bases stayed unmatched. Germline V gives CDR1 MGHDK, CDR2 SYGVNS. The CDR3 runs 15 residues. CDR3 region: CASSFTGTGVEKLFF. The CDR3 DNA sequence: TGTGCCAGCAGCTTTACCGGGACAGGGGTCGAAAAACTGTTTTTT.

This sequence joins TRBV5-8 and TRBJ2-3; no clear D gene. This CDR3 spans 15 amino acids. Between the trimmed V and J ends, which lost 3 bases and 3 bases, there was a span of 14 bases. Germline loops: CDR1 SGHTS, CDR2 YDEGEE. CDR3 DNA: TGTGCCAGCAGCTCACTATTCACTGGGACAGATACGCAGTATTTT. It yields the protein CASSSLFTGTDTQYF.